This T cell receptor (beta chain) stems from a study of breast tumors, draining lymph nodes, adjacent tissues. The study, taken as a whole, reports: Tumors had less TCR diversity than lymph nodes, more than nontumor tissue. The data were judged consistent with most tumor T cells coming from lymph node and expanding in tumor. Data only fit, rather than demonstrated, lymph node origin of most tumor T cells. Luminal-like breast cancer showed significantly higher tumor–nontumor repertoire similarity than basal-like.

Samples came from axillary lymph nodes draining the breast cancer. TCRdb reprocessed the multiplex PCR reads via MiXCR and lists one record per CDR3 protein. The sample has 200,000 to 250,000 distinct CDR3 sequences; roughly a third are singletons. This CDR3 comprises 17 residues. Germline trimming cut 2 bases from V and 5 bases from J; bases unmatched to any gene: 10. CDR1 MGHDK and CDR2 SYGVNS come from the germline V gene. Concerning this clonotype: Its antigen is unknown.

The TCR originated in a female donor with breast cancer. Some clones in this sample may be carry-over from other donors' samples. The chain couples TRBV25-1 to TRBJ2-5, with 11 bases matching TRBD1. The sequenced sample was axillary lymph node tissue. The CDR3 DNA is TGTGCCAGCAGTGAACCGGGACAGGGGGGTGCCCGGGAGACCCAGTACTTC. Its protein product is CASSEPGQGGARETQYF.